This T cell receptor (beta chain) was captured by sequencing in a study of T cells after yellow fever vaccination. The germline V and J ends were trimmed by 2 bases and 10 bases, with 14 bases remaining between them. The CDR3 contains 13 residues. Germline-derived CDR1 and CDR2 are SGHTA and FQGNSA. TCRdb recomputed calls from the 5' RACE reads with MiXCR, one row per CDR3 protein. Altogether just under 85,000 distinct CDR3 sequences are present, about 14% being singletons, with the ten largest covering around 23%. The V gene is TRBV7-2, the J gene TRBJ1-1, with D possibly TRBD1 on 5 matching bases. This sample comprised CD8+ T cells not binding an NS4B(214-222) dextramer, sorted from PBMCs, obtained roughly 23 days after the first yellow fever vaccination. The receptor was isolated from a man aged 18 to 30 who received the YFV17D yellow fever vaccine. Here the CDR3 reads CASSLNQRGRAFF. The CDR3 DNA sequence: TGTGCCAGCAGCTTAAATCAAAGGGGCAGAGCTTTCTTT.